This TCR beta chain was retrieved from a study of T-cell memory formation after mild COVID-19. Study context: Largely donor-specific sequence clusters came from two donors.

In TCRdb, the 5' RACE reads were re-called with MiXCR into one record per CDR3 protein. There are about 350,000 distinct CDR3 sequences in the sample; roughly 15% occur only once, and about a fifth lies in the top ten. Broader study findings: Shrinking CD4+ clones were chiefly CM and EM; CD8+ ones were chiefly EMRA.

The table lists this clonotype with a few counts. Its antigen remains unidentified. The CDR3 contains 14 residues. Trimming pared 3 bases from V and 7 bases from J, leaving 10 bases between. Per germline, CDR1 SEHNR and CDR2 FQNEAQ (reference sequence). This chain connects TRBV7-9 to TRBJ1-6, with D possibly matching TRBD1 (5 bases). Material: PBMCs or a T cell subset sorted from them (not recorded which). This receptor was identified in a man between 18 and 35 years old who had mild COVID-19 (a few samples of this study predate the infection). Cell type and time point are not known. The chain's CDR3 is CASSFDSANSPLHF. CDR3 DNA sequence: TGTGCCAGCAGCTTCGACAGTGCCAATTCACCCCTCCACTTT.